This entry is about one T cell receptor beta chain. CDR3 length equals 15 residues. The V end lost 9 bases, the J end lost 4 bases, and 19 bases lay between the germline ends. Germline CDR1 SGHAT, CDR2 FQNNGV. In the original workflow: How many nucleated cells were present was estimated from reference gene primer amplification. Profiling relied on immunoSEQ multiplex PCR, and the TCRdb table lists in-frame clones only, not all of them. V, J and clone size are taken as reported in that table, and D and trimming were inferred from the DNA itself. The sample contains some 300,000 clones, approximately 89% of which appear only once. These data come from a study of blood T cell repertoires in COVID-19. Study overall: Sites across the United States, Italy and Spain contributed samples from acute and convalescent COVID-19. Nucleic acid was either cDNA or gDNA, and it came from T cells, B-cell-depleted T cells, or PBMCs.

This chain joins TRBV11-2 and TRBJ2-1, with a weak D call TRBD2 (6 bases). The sequence came from a woman aged 25 to 39 who had recovered from COVID-19. Sequenced material: peripheral blood. The CDR3 loop reads CASRSWGGVYNEQFF. CDR3 coding DNA: TGTGCCAGTCGATCGTGGGGCGGGGTTTACAATGAGCAGTTCTTC.